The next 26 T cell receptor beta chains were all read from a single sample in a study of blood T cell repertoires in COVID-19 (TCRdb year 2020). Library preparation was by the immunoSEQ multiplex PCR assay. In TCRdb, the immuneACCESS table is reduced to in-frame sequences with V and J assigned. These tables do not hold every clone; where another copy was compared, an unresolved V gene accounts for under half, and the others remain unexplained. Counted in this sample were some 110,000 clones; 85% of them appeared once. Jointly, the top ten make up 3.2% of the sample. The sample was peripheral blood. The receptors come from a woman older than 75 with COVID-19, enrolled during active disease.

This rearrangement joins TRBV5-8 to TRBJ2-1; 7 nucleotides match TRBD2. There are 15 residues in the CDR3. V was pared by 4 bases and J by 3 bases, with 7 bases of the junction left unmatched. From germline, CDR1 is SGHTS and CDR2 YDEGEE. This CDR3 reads CASSESGNFYNEQFF. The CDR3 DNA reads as TGTGCCAGCAGCGAAAGCGGGAACTTCTACAATGAGCAGTTCTTC.

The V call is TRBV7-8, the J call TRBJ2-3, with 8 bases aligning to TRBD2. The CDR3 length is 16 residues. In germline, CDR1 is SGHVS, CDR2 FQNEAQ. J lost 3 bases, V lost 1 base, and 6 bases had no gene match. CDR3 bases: TGTGCCAGCAGCTTAGGGAGCGGGGGCCGGACAGATACGCAGTATTTT. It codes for CASSLGSGGRTDTQYF.

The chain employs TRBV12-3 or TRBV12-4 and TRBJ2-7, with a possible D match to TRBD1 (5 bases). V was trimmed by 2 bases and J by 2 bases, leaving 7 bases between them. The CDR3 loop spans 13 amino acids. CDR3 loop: CASSLQGPYEQYF. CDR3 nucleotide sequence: TGTGCCAGCAGTTTACAGGGCCCCTACGAGCAGTACTTC.

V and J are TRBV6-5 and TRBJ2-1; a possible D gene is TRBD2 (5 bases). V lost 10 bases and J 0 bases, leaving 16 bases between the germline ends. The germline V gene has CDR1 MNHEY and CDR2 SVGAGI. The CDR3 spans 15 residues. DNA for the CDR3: TGTGCCATCGGACTGGACGGTTTCTCCTACAATGAGCAGTTCTTC. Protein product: CAIGLDGFSYNEQFF.

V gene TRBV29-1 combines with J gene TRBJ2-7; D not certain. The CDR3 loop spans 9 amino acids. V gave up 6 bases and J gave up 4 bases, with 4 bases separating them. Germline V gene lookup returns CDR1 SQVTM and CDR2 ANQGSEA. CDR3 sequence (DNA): TGCAGCGTCAGGTACGAGCAGTACTTC. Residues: CSVRYEQYF.

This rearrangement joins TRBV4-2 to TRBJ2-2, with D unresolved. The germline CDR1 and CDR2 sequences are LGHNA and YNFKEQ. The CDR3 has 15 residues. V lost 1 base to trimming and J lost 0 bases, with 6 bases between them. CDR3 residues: CASSQGRTNTGELFF. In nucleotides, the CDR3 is TGTGCCAGCAGCCAAGGCAGGACGAACACCGGGGAGCTGTTTTTT.

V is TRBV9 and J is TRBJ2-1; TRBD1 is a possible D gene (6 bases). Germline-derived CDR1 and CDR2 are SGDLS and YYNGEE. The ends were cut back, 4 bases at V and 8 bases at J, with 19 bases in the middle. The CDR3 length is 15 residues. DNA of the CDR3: TGTGCCAGCAGCCCAGGCGGGCAGGGGTTGGATGAGCAGTTCTTC. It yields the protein CASSPGGQGLDEQFF.

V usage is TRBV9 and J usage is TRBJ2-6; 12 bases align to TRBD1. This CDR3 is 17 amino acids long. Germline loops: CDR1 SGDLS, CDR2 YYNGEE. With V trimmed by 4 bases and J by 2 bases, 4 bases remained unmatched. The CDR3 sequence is CASSSGQGATGANVLTF. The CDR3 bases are TGTGCCAGCAGCTCGGGACAGGGGGCAACTGGGGCCAACGTCCTGACTTTC.

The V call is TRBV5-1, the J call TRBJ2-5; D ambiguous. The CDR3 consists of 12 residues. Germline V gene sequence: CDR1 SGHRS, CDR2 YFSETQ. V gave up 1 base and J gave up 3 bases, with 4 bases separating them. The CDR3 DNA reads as TGCGCCAGCAGCTTGACAGAAGAGACCCAGTACTTC. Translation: CASSLTEETQYF.

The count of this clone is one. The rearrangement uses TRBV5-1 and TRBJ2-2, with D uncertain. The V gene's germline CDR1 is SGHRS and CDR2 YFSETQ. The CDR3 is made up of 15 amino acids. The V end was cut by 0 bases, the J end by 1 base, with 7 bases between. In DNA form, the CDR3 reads TGCGCCAGCAGCTTGGACAGCTGGAACACCGGGGAGCTGTTTTTT. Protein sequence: CASSLDSWNTGELFF.

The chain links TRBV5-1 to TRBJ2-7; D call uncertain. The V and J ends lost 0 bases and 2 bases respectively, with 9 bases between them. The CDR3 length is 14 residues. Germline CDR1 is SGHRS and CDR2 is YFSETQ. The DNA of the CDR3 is TGCGCCAGCAGCTTGGAGAACTCCGCCTACGAGCAGTACTTC. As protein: CASSLENSAYEQYF.

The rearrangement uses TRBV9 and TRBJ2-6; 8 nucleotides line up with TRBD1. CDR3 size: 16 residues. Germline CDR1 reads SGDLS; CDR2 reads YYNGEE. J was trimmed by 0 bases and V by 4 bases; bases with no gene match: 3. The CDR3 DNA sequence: TGTGCCAGCAGCATTGGGACAGGCTCTGGGGCCAACGTCCTGACTTTC. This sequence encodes CASSIGTGSGANVLTF.

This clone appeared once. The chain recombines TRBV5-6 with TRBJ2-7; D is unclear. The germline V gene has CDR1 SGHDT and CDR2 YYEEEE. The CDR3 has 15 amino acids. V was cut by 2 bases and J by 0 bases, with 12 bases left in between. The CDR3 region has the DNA TGTGCCAGCAGCTTAATCCGTCCGTCCTCCTACGAGCAGTACTTC. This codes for CASSLIRPSSYEQYF.

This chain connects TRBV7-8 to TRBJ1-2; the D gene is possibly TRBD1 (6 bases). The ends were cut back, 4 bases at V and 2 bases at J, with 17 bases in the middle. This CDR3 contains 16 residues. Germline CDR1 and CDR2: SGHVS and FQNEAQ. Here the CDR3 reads CASSSLAGETNYGYTF. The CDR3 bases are TGTGCCAGCAGCTCCTTAGCAGGGGAGACGAACTATGGCTACACCTTC.

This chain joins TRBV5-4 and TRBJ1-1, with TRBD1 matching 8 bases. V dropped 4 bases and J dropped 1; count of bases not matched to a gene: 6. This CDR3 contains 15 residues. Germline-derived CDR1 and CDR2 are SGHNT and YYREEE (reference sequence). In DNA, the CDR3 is TGTGCCAGCAGCACTGGACAGGGCGCGAACACTGAAGCTTTCTTT. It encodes CASSTGQGANTEAFF.

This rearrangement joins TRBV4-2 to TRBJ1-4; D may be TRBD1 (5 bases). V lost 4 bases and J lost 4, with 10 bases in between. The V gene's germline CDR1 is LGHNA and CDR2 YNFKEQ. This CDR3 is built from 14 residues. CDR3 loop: CASSRIQDNEKLFF. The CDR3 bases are TGTGCCAGCAGCCGAATACAGGATAATGAAAAACTGTTTTTT.

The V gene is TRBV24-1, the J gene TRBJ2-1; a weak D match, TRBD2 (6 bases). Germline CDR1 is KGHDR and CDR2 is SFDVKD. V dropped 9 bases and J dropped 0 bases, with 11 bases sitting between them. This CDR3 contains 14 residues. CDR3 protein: CATAGRSSYNEQFF. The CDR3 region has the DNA TGTGCCACCGCGGGGCGAAGCTCCTACAATGAGCAGTTCTTC.

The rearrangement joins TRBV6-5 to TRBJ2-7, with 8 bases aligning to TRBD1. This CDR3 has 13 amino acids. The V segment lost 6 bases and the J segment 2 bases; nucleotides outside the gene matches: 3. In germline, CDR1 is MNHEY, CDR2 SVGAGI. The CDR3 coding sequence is TGTGCCAGCAGCAAACAGGGGGCCTACGAGCAGTACTTC. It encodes CASSKQGAYEQYF.

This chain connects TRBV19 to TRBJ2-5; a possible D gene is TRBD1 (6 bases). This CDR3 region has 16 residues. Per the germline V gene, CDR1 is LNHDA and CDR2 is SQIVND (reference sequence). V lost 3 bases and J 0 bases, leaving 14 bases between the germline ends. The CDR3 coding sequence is TGTGCCAGTAGTATTGGGGACAAACCCAACCAAGAGACCCAGTACTTC. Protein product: CASSIGDKPNQETQYF.

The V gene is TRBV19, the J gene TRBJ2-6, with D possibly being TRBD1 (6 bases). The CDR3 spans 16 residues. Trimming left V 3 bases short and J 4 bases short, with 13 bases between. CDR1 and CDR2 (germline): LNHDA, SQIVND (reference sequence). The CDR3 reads CASSIRTAKGANVLTF. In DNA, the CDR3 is TGTGCCAGTAGTATCAGGACAGCCAAGGGGGCCAACGTCCTGACTTTC. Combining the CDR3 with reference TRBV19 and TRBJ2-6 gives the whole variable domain DGGITQSPKYLFRKEGQNVTLSCEQNLNHDAMYWYRQDPGQGLRLIYYSQIVNDFQKGDIAEGYSVSREKKESFPLTVTSAQKNPTAFYLCASSIRTAKGANVLTFGAGSRLTVL.

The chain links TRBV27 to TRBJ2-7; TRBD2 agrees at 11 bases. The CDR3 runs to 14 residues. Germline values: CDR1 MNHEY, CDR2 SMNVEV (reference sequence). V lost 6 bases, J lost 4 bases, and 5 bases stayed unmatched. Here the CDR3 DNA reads TGTGCCAGCAGCGAGACTAGCGGGACTTACGAGCAGTACTTC. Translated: CASSETSGTYEQYF.

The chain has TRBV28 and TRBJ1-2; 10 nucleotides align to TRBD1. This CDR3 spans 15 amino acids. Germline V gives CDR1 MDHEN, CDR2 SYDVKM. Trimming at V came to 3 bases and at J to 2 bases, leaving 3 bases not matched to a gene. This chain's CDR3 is CASSFAGQGNYGYTF. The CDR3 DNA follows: TGTGCCAGCAGTTTCGCGGGACAGGGGAACTATGGCTACACCTTC.

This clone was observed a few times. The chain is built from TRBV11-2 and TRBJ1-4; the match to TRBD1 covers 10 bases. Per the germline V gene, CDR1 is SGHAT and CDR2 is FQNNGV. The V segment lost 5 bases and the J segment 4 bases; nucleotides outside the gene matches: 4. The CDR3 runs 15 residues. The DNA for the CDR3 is TGTGCCAGCAGCCTCTGGACAGGGGGTAATGAAAAACTGTTTTTT. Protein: CASSLWTGGNEKLFF.

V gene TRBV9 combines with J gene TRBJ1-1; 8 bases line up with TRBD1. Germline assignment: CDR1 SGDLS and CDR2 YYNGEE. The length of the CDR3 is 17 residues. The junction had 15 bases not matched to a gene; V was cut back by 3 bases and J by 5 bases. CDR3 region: CASSGGQEGSLGTEAFF. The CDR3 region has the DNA TGTGCCAGCAGCGGGGGACAGGAGGGTAGTTTAGGGACTGAAGCTTTCTTT.

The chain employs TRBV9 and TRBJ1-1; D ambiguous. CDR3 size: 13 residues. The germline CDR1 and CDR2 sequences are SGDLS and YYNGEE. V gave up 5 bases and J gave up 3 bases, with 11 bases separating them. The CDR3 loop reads CASSTGSDTEAFF. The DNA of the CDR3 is TGTGCCAGCAGTACGGGATCCGACACTGAAGCTTTCTTT.

In DNA form, the CDR3 reads TGTGCCAGCTCAACTTCTCGACCGGGAGCATCATACTCTGGAAACACCATATATTTT. Its protein is CASSTSRPGASYSGNTIYF. J is TRBJ1-3 and V is TRBV18; the D is unclear. Germline V gene lookup returns CDR1 KGHSH and CDR2 LQKENI. The CDR3 has 19 residues. Trimming took off 5 bases at V and 0 bases at J, with 23 bases between the two ends.